This TCR beta chain was observed in a study of neurological immune-mediated disorders. This clonotype was counted ten times or more. CD4+ or CD8+ T cells at a count of some 900,000 served as input for the sorted libraries. TCRdb ran MiXCR on the 5' RACE reads and lists one entry per CDR3 protein. The sample lists around 40,000 distinct CDR3 sequences; almost 7.5% were seen once. The sequence came from a man over 45 in good health. The specimen sequenced was CD4+ T cells from blood.

Here the CDR3 DNA reads TGCAGTGCTAGAGATGACTGGCGGGCCCGCGTGCAAGAGACCCAGTACTTC. This gives the protein CSARDDWRARVQETQYF. The chain uses TRBV20-1 and TRBJ2-5; maybe TRBD2 (5 bases). Trimming took off 0 bases at V and 2 bases at J, with 19 bases between the two ends. The CDR3 loop spans 17 amino acids. Germline values: CDR1 DFQATT, CDR2 SNEGSKA (reference sequence).